Below, 14 T cell receptor beta chains from the same sample are listed, as sequenced in a study of T cells in women clearing cervical HPV infection. Generated by immunoSEQ multiplex PCR, the TCRdb table keeps only in-frame clones and is missing some. The repertoire shows tens of thousands of clones; the top ten hold about 7%. The sequencing sample was made of blood buffy coat. The receptors shown here come from a woman aged 18-69 years with a cervical HPV16 infection that either progressed to CIN3+ or cleared (not recorded which).

Regarding this clone: The read stops 3 residues short of the end of the CDR3; the missing end is completed from the germline J gene. The rearrangement uses TRBV20-1 and TRBJ1-1; 7 nucleotides match TRBD1. The CDR3 has 13 amino acids. V was pared by 6 bases and J by 3 bases, with 7 bases of the junction left unmatched. CDR1 and CDR2 from the germline V gene are DFQATT and SNEGSKA (reference sequence). The CDR3 DNA, read in part, is TGCAGTGCGCCGGACAGGACAGACACTGAA. Amino acids: CSAPDRTDTE. The full CDR3 protein reads CSAPDRTDTEAFF.

Worth noting for this clone: The read ends 3 residues before the CDR3 terminus; that terminus is restored from the germline J gene. V usage is TRBV7-8 and J usage is TRBJ1-2; D is undetermined. Per the germline V gene, CDR1 is SGHVS and CDR2 is FQNEAQ. The CDR3 is 15 amino acids. With 5 bases removed from V and 4 bases from J, the gap between germline ends came to 17 bases. CDR3 bases read: TGTGCCAGCAGCCCAAATTTATCCTTACTCTATGGC. The encoded protein is CASSPNLSLLYG. The complete CDR3 sequence is CASSPNLSLLYGYTF.

On this clone itself: The read stops 3 residues short of the end of the CDR3; the missing end is completed from the germline J gene. The chain combines TRBV6-1 with TRBJ2-2; D not resolved. CDR1 MNHNS and CDR2 SASEGT come from the germline V gene. The CDR3 extends over 14 amino acids. The V end lost 4 bases, the J end lost 4 bases, and 10 bases lay between the germline ends. CDR3 bases read: TGTGCCAGCAGTGTTACAGCTGGCACCGGGGAG. Its translation: CASSVTAGTGE. The whole CDR3 protein reads CASSVTAGTGELFF.

Regarding this clone: The DNA ends 3 residues before the CDR3 does, and the rest of the CDR3 is filled in from the germline J gene. V gene TRBV12-3 or TRBV12-4 combines with J gene TRBJ2-5, with 10 bases that match TRBD1. The CDR3 is 13 residues long. The V segment lost 6 bases and the J segment 4 bases; nucleotides outside the gene matches: 2. CDR3 protein: CASRGQGRETQYF. Incomplete CDR3 DNA: TGTGCCAGCAGGGGACAGGGGAGAGAGACC.

Comment on this clone: Mismatch with germline at one junction end may stem from a read error. From the germline J gene comes the end of the CDR3, since the read stops 3 residues before it. The identical CDR3 is also encoded by other nucleotide sequences in the sample. The chain combines TRBV5-1 with TRBJ1-3; 10 positions match TRBD1. Germline V CDR1 and CDR2: SGHRS, YFSETQ. The CDR3 is 16 residues long. CDR3 region: CASSVDRGYSGNTIYF. The sequenced part of the CDR3 DNA is TGCGCCAGCAGCGTGGACAGGGGGTACTCTGGAAACACG.

As for this clone: The read is 3 residues too short to cover the CDR3 end, so that end is filled in from the germline J gene. The J gene is TRBJ2-5, the V gene TRBV6-2 or TRBV6-3; perhaps TRBD1 as D (6 bases). Germline V lookup: CDR1 MNHEY, CDR2 SVGEGT. V lost 0 bases, J lost 2 bases, and 16 bases lay in between. The CDR3 has 17 residues. The CDR3 sequence is CASSYSLGRGNQETQYF. Partial CDR3 DNA: TGTGCCAGCAGTTACTCATTGGGCAGGGGAAATCAAGAGACC.

Concerning this clone itself: Mismatch with germline at one junction end may stem from a read error. The CDR3 extends 3 residues past the end of the read, so its final part is completed from the germline J gene. J is TRBJ2-3 and V is TRBV7-9, with 7 bases fitting TRBD2. The CDR3 covers 14 residues. Germline-derived CDR1 and CDR2 are SEHNR and FQNEAQ (reference sequence). The CDR3 reads CSSSQAGVQETQYF. The covered CDR3 bases are TGTTCCAGCAGCCAGGCGGGGGTCCAAGAGACG.

With respect to this clone: The read ends 3 residues early relative to the CDR3; the germline J gene fills the gap. The chain recombines TRBV7-9 with TRBJ2-7; TRBD1 matches 8 bases. The CDR3 covers 14 residues. V was clipped by 5 bases and J by 6 bases; unmatched bases: 9. From germline, CDR1 is SEHNR and CDR2 FQNEAQ (reference sequence). CDR3 bases read: TGTGCCAGCAGCCGGACAGGGAATCACCGCGAG. This sequence encodes CASSRTGNHRE. The CDR3 reads in full as CASSRTGNHREQYF.

On this clone itself: The CDR3 end is not reached by the read, which stops 3 residues before it; the germline J gene fills it in. This rearrangement joins TRBV5-1 to TRBJ2-1, with a possible D match to TRBD1 (6 bases). The CDR3 is 15 residues long. Trimming stripped 1 base from V and 6 bases from J, with 14 bases between. Germline CDR1 SGHRS, CDR2 YFSETQ. The CDR3 sequence is CASSLFQEGGNEQFF. The sequenced part of the CDR3 DNA is TGCGCCAGCAGCTTGTTCCAGGAAGGGGGCAATGAG. The full variable domain, in which reference TRBV5-1 and TRBJ2-1 provide the parts outside the CDR3, is KAGVTQTPRYLIKTRGQQVTLSCSPISGHRSVSWYQQTPGQGLQFLFEYFSETQRNKGNFPGRFSGRQFSNSRSEMNVSTLELGDSALYLCASSLFQEGGNEQFFGPGTRLTVL.

On this clone: Coverage ceases 3 residues before the CDR3 finishes, and the germline J gene fills in the end. This rearrangement joins TRBV6-2 or TRBV6-3 to TRBJ2-7; tentatively, D is TRBD2 (5 bases). The V gene's germline CDR1 is MNHEY and CDR2 SVGEGT. CDR3 length: 14 residues. Deletions cut 4 bases from V and 3 bases from J, with 13 bases between. Incomplete CDR3 DNA: TGTGCCAGCAGTTTTCAGCGGTCAAACTACGAG. It is translated as CASSFQRSNYE. The CDR3 in full is CASSFQRSNYEQYF.

In regard to this clone: The missing CDR3 end, 3 residues past where the read stops, is filled in from the germline J gene. This chain joins TRBV7-2 and TRBJ2-7; D unclear. The CDR3 contains 12 residues. Trimming took 4 bases from V and 5 from J, leaving 9 bases between them. CDR1 SGHTA and CDR2 FQGNSA come from the germline V gene. The CDR3 here is CASSSYLDEQYF. The part of the CDR3 DNA that was read is TGTGCCAGCAGCTCCTACTTGGACGAG.

About this clone itself: The read terminates 3 residues ahead of where the CDR3 ends, so the germline J gene completes it. The chain couples TRBV7-6 to TRBJ1-5, with a weak D call TRBD1 (6 bases). Germline CDR1 reads SGHVS; CDR2 reads FNYEAQ. CDR3 length equals 15 residues. V was pared by 1 base and J by 4 bases, with 11 bases between. The CDR3 region is CASSLVPGVNQPQHF. The CDR3 DNA, read in part, is TGTGCCAGCAGCTTAGTCCCAGGGGTGAATCAGCCC.

As regards this clone: The read gets to within 3 residues of the CDR3 end, and the germline J gene fills in the rest. The chain is built from TRBV18 and TRBJ2-4; no firm D call. Germline lookup yields CDR1 KGHSH and CDR2 LQKENI. There are 14 residues in the CDR3. The covered CDR3 bases are TGTGCCAGCTCACCGGTATATACTAACTATGGT. It encodes CASSPVYTNYG. The CDR3, in full, reads CASSPVYTNYGQYF.

Of note for this clone: The read ends 3 residues early relative to the CDR3; the germline J gene fills the gap. The chain has TRBV11-2 and TRBJ2-1; D gene uncertain. From germline, CDR1 is SGHAT and CDR2 FQNNGV. V lost 1 base, J lost 1 base, and 5 bases lay in between. The CDR3 has 14 amino acids. The DNA read from the CDR3 is TGTGCCAGCAGCTTAGTAAATTCCTACAATGAG. Translated, it gives CASSLVNSYNE. The CDR3 in its entirety is CASSLVNSYNEQFF.